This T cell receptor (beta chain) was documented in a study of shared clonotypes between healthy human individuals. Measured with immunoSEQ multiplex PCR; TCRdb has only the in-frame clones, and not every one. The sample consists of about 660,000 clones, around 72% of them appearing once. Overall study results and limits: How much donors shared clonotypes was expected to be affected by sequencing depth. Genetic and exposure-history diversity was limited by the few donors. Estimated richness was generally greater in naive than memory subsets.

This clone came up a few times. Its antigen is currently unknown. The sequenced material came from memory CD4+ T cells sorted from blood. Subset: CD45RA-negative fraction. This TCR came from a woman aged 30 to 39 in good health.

The CDR3 nucleotides are TGCGCCAGCAGCTTCCTGCGGGAGGGCTACGAGCAGTACTTC. Its protein product is CASSFLREGYEQYF. The chain has TRBV5-1 and TRBJ2-7, with 9 positions matching TRBD2. Germline V CDR1 and CDR2: SGHRS, YFSETQ. Unmatched junction bases numbered 3, after V lost 2 bases and J lost 3 bases. The CDR3 totals 14 residues.